This T cell receptor beta chain was captured in a study of beta chain features in type 1 diabetes. Germline assignment: CDR1 ENHRY and CDR2 SYGVKD. V was pared by 2 bases and J by 8 bases, with 12 bases between. The CDR3 contains 14 residues. Sorting based on CD45RO/CCR7/CD25/CD127/CD95/CD27 separated CD4+ naive, central memory, regulatory and stem cell-like memory cells. Notes on the study in general: Amplification by PCR could prefer shorter templates, with the same effect in patients and controls. Shortening of TCRB CDR3s, moderate but significant, appeared in all four CD4+ subsets of Type 1 diabetes patients. Patients' naive, central memory and Treg TCRB repertoires seemed closer to one another than those of healthy donors.

Ten or more counts support this clone. Antigen: not known. Expressed TCRB transcripts were sequenced after all isolated RNA was converted to cDNA. Method: immunoSEQ multiplex PCR; TCRdb's copy keeps in-frame clones and lacks some. The sample carries about 390,000 clones, about 10% recorded once. The source material was central memory CD4+ T cells from blood. This TCR was sampled from a man aged 25 to 40 with type 1 diabetes. The rearrangement uses TRBV10-3 and TRBJ1-4; no definite D call. For the CDR3, the DNA is TGTGCCATCAGTGAGAGCGGTGTACGGGAAAAACTGTTTTTT. It encodes CAISESGVREKLFF.